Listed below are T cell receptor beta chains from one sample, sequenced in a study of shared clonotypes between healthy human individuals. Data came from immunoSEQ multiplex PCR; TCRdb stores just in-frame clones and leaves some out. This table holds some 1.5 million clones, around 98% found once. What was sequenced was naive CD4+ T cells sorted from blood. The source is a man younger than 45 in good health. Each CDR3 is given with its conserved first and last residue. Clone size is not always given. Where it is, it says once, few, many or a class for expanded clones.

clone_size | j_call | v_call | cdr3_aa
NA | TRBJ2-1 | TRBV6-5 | CASSYHSTGANEQFF
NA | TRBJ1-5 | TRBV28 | CASSLVPQGGQPQHF
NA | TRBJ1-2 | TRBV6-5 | CASSYSTGGHYGYTF
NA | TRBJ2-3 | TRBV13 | CASTSDSNTDTQYF
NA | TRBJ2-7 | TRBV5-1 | CASSFVSGRQTGEQYF
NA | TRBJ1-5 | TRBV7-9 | CASSPLGPNQPQHF
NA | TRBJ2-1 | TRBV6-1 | CASSAREAPSNEQFF
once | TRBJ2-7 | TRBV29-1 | CSVVLSCEQYF
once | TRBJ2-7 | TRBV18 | CASSPTESSYEQYF
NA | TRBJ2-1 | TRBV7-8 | CASSRNRANEQFF
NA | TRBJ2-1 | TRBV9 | CASSVVRTSGYNEQFF
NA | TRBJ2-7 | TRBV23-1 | CARTYSGTYEQYF
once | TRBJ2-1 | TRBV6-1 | CASSEVGYNEQFF